One T cell receptor beta chain is described in this entry. Its antigen is still unknown. No much larger clone is present one base from it, and per-base qualities are unavailable. As an off-target read in a library built for alpha chains, this beta chain has a frequency of little significance. V gives up 5 bases and J gives up 3 bases, and the segment between their germline ends measures 19 bases. The CDR3 measures 17 amino acids from cysteine to phenylalanine. Only the CDR3 part of the read is kept: 51 bases, read in frame from the first base. CDR1 and CDR2, looked up from the germline V gene, are SGHVS and FQNEAQ. Library preparation employed RT-PCR. TCRdb names Illumina MiSeq as the instrument used. TCRdb reworked the public reads: Q25 trimming with fastp, MiXCR clone assembly, productive beta chains retained. Entries that share a CDR3 protein sequence are merged under the most common genes and DNA. The sample records some 6,500 distinct CDR3 sequences, about nine tenths of which are singletons. The ten top clones hold 8.3% of the sample.

The data belong to a study (dated by TCRdb to 2015 to 2016). The rearranged chain carries TRBV7-8 and TRBJ1-4; the best D guess is TRBD1, with 5 bases matching. The sample taken for sequencing was memory CD4+ T cells from blood. The clonotype comes from a female donor in good health, serving as a healthy control. The CDR3 amino acid sequence is: CASSPRGSRSANEKLFF. Read as DNA, the sequence is TGTGCCAGCAGCCCAAGGGGATCCCGGTCAGCTAATGAAAAACTGTTTTTT. Reference TRBV7-8 and TRBJ1-4 proteins supply the regions before and after the CDR3; the full variable domain is: GAGVSQSPRYKVAKRGQDVALRCDPISGHVSLFWYQQALGQGPEFLTYFQNEAQLDKSGLPSDRFFAERPEGSVSTLKIQRTQQEDSAVYLCASSPRGSRSANEKLFFGSGTQLSVL.